This T cell receptor (beta chain) was documented in a study of blood T cells in healthy people across ages. The V end lost 2 bases, the J end lost 4 bases, and 8 bases lay between the germline ends. This CDR3 comprises 14 residues. Germline CDR1 reads MNHEY; CDR2 reads SVGEGT. The second PCR ran 7 to 11 cycles with a sample-barcoded 5' primer and J-beta primers. TCRdb recomputed calls from the 5' RACE reads with MiXCR, one row per CDR3 protein. The data contain 500,000 to 600,000 distinct CDR3 sequences, approximately 30% of them singletons. Source material: blood. The chain carries TRBV6-2 or TRBV6-3 and TRBJ2-2, with D unresolved. The TCR sequence derives from a woman in her 70s in good health. In DNA, the CDR3 is TGTGCCAGCAGTTACCCTGGTACCACCGGGGAGCTGTTTTTT. This codes for CASSYPGTTGELFF.